A selection of T cell receptor beta chains follows, all from one sample in a study of blood T cell repertoires in COVID-19. TCRdb's copy holds only in-frame clones and misses some; the assay was immunoSEQ multiplex PCR. The sample shows about 140,000 clones, 84% of them seen only once. Sequenced: PBMCs or T cells enriched from blood (not recorded which). These receptors were obtained from a man aged 35 to 55 with acute COVID-19. The CDR3 runs from the conserved cysteine through the conserved F or W. Each record gives: D gene, clone size, CDR3 length, V gene, J gene, CDR3 protein, CDR3 DNA. A D gene is named only where the DNA matches it firmly. Only some rows state a clone size, as once, few, many or a class for expanded clones.

-	-	22	TRBV21-1	TRBJ2-1	CASSITGGRALNLSSYNDKQFF	TGTGCCAGCAGTATAACGGGGGGGAGGGCTCTCAATCTCAGCTCCTACAATGATAAGCAGTTCTTC
-	-	15	TRBV11-2	TRBJ2-1	CASSPRGGSFAEQFF	TGTGCCAGCAGCCCAAGAGGAGGGAGCTTCGCTGAGCAGTTCTTC
-	-	15	TRBV15	TRBJ1-1	CATSRSTVLNTEAFF	TGTGCCACCAGCAGATCGACAGTATTGAACACTGAAGCTTTCTTT
TRBD1	-	15	TRBV5-1	TRBJ1-3	CASSPGQDSGNTIYF	TGCGCCAGCAGCCCCGGACAGGACTCTGGAAACACCATATATTTT
-	once	16	TRBV5-6	TRBJ2-1	CASSLVATGAYNEQFF	TGTGCCAGCAGCTTGGTGGCGACAGGAGCATACAATGAGCAGTTCTTC
-	-	16	TRBV28	TRBJ1-5	CASSLYGGWENQPQHF	TGTGCCAGCAGTTTATACGGAGGGTGGGAGAATCAGCCCCAGCATTTT
-	-	14	TRBV7-2	TRBJ1-5	CASSLGISNQPQHF	TGTGCCAGCAGCTTAGGTATTAGCAATCAGCCCCAGCATTTT
TRBD1	-	16	TRBV4-1	TRBJ2-3	CASSQSTGSSTDTQYF	TGCGCCAGCAGCCAATCGACAGGGAGTAGCACAGATACGCAGTATTTT
-	-	17	TRBV28	TRBJ2-1	CASRADGARDFSNEQFF	TGTGCCAGCAGAGCCGATGGGGCGCGGGATTTCTCCAATGAGCAGTTCTTC
-	-	13	TRBV14	TRBJ1-1	CASSLHVGMEAFF	TGTGCCAGCAGCCTACACGTCGGGATGGAAGCTTTCTTT
-	-	16	TRBV24-1	TRBJ2-1	CATSSQEKGARGEQFF	TGTGCCACCAGTTCCCAGGAGAAGGGGGCGCGGGGTGAGCAGTTCTTC
TRBD1	-	15	TRBV11-2	TRBJ2-1	CASSFRDRIGDEQFF	TGTGCCAGCAGCTTCCGGGACAGGATTGGCGATGAGCAGTTCTTC
-	-	15	TRBV5-1	TRBJ2-3	CASSLEGYQGDTQYF	TGCGCCAGCAGCTTGGAGGGCTACCAGGGAGATACGCAGTATTTT
TRBD1	-	15	TRBV28	TRBJ1-4	CASSLKTGPREKLFF	TGTGCCAGCAGTTTAAAGACAGGGCCGAGAGAAAAACTGTTTTTT
-	-	13	TRBV5-4	TRBJ2-2	CASSLSDTGELFF	TGTGCCAGCAGCTTGAGCGACACCGGGGAGCTGTTTTTT
TRBD2	-	14	TRBV7-2	TRBJ2-7	CASRHPSGQGEQYF	TGTGCCAGCAGGCACCCTAGCGGGCAGGGGGAGCAGTACTTC
-	-	17	TRBV7-2	TRBJ2-1	CASSLAVRGAGYNEQFF	TGTGCCAGCAGCTTAGCTGTCCGGGGGGCCGGCTACAATGAGCAGTTCTTC
TRBD1	-	14	TRBV2	TRBJ2-7	CASTETGGLIVQYF	TGTGCCAGCACCGAGACAGGGGGCCTAATCGTGCAGTACTTC
-	once	14	TRBV25-1	TRBJ2-7	CASSDATETYEQYF	TGTGCCAGCAGTGATGCAACGGAGACCTACGAGCAGTACTTC
TRBD1	-	17	TRBV4-1	TRBJ1-5	CASSQVSGGGRNQPQHF	TGCGCCAGCAGCCAAGTGTCAGGAGGGGGCCGGAATCAGCCCCAGCATTTT
TRBD1	once	14	TRBV5-1	TRBJ1-1	CASTLGQADTEAFF	TGCGCCAGCACCCTAGGACAGGCGGACACTGAAGCTTTCTTT
-	-	13	TRBV30	TRBJ2-3	CAWSVLGPDTQYF	TGTGCCTGGAGTGTACTTGGTCCTGATACGCAGTATTTT
TRBD1	-	18	TRBV4-1	TRBJ2-2	CASSQPGTGGFLTGELFF	TGCGCCAGCAGCCAACCTGGGACAGGGGGCTTCCTCACCGGGGAGCTGTTTTTT
-	-	14	TRBV2	TRBJ1-1	CASRPPGGYTEAFF	TGTGCCAGCAGACCCCCGGGAGGGTACACTGAAGCTTTCTTT
-	-	12	TRBV29-1	TRBJ1-2	CSVGEPQGGYTF	TGCAGCGTTGGTGAGCCCCAGGGTGGCTACACCTTC
-	-	15	TRBV15	TRBJ2-7	CATSRERGGTYEQYF	TGTGCCACCAGCAGAGAAAGGGGTGGGACCTACGAGCAGTACTTC
-	-	15	TRBV28	TRBJ1-3	CASSLFRAGGNTIYF	TGTGCCAGCAGTTTGTTCAGGGCCGGTGGAAACACCATATATTTT